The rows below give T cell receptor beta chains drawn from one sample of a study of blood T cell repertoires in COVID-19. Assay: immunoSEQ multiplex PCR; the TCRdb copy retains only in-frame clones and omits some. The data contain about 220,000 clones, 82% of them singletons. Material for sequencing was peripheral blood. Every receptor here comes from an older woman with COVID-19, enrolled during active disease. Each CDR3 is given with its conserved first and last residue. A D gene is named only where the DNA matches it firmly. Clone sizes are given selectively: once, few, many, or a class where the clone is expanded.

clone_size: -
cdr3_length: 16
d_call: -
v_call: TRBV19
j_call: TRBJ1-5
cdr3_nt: TGTGCCAGCCATGTAGTAGGGACTTATAGCAATCAGCCCCAGCATTTT
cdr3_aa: CASHVVGTYSNQPQHF

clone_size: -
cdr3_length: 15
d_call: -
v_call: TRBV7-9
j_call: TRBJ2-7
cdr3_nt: TGTGCCAGCAGCTTTGGGGCCGTAGGGCCCTACGAGCAGTACTTC
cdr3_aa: CASSFGAVGPYEQYF

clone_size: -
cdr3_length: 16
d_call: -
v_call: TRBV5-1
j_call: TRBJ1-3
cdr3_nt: TGCGCCAGCAGCTTGGATCCGGGTCTCACTGGAAACACCATATATTTT
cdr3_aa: CASSLDPGLTGNTIYF

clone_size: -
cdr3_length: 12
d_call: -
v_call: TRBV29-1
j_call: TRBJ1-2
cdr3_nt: TGCAGCGTTGAAGATTCTTCCTATGGCTACACCTTC
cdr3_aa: CSVEDSSYGYTF

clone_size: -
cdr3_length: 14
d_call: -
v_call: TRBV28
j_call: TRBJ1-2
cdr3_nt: TGTGCCAGCAGTTTATCCGCGCCTAACTATGGCTACACCTTC
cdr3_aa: CASSLSAPNYGYTF

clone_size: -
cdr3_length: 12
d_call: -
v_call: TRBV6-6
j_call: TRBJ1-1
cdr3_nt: TGTGCCAGCTCTAGATTGAACACTGAAGCTTTCTTT
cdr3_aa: CASSRLNTEAFF

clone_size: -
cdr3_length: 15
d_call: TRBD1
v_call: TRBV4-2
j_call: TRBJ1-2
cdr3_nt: TGTGCCAGCAGCAAAGCGGGACAGGGGGACTATGGCTACACCTTC
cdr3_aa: CASSKAGQGDYGYTF

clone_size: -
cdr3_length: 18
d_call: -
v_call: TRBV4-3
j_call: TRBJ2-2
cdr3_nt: TGCGCCAGCAGCCAAGATGAGGGCGGCCCTCTAAACACCGGGGAGCTGTTTTTT
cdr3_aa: CASSQDEGGPLNTGELFF

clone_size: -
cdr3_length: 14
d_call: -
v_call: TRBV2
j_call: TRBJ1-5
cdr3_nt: TGTGCCAGCGGAGGACCCATAGTTAATCAGCCCCAGCATTTT
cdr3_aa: CASGGPIVNQPQHF

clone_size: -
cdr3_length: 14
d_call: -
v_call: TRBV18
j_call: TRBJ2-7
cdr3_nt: TGTGCCAGCTCCCAAGTTGCAGGGAGGAGGGAGCAGTACTTC
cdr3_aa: CASSQVAGRREQYF

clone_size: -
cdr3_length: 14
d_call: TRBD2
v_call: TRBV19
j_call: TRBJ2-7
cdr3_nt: TGTGCCAGTAGGGGAACTAGCGACTCCTACGAGCAGTACTTC
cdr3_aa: CASRGTSDSYEQYF

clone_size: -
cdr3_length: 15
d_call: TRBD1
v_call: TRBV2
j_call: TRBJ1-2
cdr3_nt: TGTGCCAGCAGTGATGAGCAGGGGGGATACTATGGCTACACCTTC
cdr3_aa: CASSDEQGGYYGYTF

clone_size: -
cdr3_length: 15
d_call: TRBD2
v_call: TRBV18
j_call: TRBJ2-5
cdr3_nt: TGTGCCAGCTCGTCCGGGACTAATCAATGGGAGACCCAGTACTTC
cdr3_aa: CASSSGTNQWETQYF

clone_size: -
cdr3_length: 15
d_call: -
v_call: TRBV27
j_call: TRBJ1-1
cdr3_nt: TGTGCCAGCAGTTCATGGCAAACGGGGACAACTGAAGCTTTCTTT
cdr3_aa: CASSSWQTGTTEAFF

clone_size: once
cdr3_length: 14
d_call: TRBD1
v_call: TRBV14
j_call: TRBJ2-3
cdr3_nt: TGTGCCAGCAGCTCCAGGGGGCTGAAAGATACGCAGTATTTT
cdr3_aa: CASSSRGLKDTQYF

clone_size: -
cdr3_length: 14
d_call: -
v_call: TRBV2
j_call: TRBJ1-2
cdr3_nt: TGTGCCAGCAGTGAAGGTCCGGGTTGGGATGGCTACACCTTC
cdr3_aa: CASSEGPGWDGYTF

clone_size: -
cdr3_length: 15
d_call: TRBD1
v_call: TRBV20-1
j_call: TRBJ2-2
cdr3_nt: TGCAGTGCTAGTCGGACAGGGGGCAACACCGGGGAGCTGTTTTTT
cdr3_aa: CSASRTGGNTGELFF

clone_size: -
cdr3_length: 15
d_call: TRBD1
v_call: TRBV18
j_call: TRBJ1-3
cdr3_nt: TGTGCCAGCTCACCAGAGACAGGGCCTGGAAACACCATATATTTT
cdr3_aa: CASSPETGPGNTIYF

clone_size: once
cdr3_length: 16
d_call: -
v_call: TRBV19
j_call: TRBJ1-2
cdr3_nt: TGTGCCAGTAGTATAACCCCAGGGGCAGGAAACTATGGCTACACCTTC
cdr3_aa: CASSITPGAGNYGYTF

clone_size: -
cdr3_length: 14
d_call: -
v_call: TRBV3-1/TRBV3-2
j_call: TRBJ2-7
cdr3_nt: TGTGCCAGCAGCCAAGCCGGGAGAGGCTACGAGCAGTACTTC
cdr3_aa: CASSQAGRGYEQYF

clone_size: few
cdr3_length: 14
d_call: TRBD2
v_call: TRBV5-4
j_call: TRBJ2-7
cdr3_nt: TGTGCCAGCAGCCCGGGAGCGGGAGGCTACGAGCAGTACTTC
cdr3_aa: CASSPGAGGYEQYF

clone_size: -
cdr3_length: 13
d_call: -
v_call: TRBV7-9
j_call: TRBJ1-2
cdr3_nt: TGTGCCAGCAGCTCGATGGGGCTAAGAGGCTACACCTTC
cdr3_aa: CASSSMGLRGYTF

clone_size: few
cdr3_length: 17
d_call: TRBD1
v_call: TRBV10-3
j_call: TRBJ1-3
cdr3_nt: TGTGCCATCAGTCAAACCGGGACAGGGGGCCCTGGAAACACCATATATTTT
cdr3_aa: CAISQTGTGGPGNTIYF

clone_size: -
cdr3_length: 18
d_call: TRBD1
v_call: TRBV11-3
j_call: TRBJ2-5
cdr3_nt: TGTGCCATCACAGTACGGGACAGGGGGCAGAGAGTGCGAGAGACCCAGTACTTC
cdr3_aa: CAITVRDRGQRVRETQYF

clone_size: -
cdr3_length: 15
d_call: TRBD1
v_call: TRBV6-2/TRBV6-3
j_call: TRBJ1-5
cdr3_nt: TGTGCCAGCAGTCACACAGGGGGGGGAAATCAGCCCCAGCATTTT
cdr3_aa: CASSHTGGGNQPQHF

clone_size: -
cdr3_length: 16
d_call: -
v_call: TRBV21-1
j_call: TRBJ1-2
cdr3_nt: TGTGCCAGCAGCAAAGAAGGGAGGCAGGGCGGGGATGGCTACACCTTC
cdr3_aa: CASSKEGRQGGDGYTF

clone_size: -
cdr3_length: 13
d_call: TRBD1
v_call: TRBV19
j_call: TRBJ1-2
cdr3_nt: TGTGCCAGTAGTACTCAAGGGGGCGATGGCTACACCTTC
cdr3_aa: CASSTQGGDGYTF

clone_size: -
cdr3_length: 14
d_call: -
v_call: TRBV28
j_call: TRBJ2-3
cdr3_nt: TGTGCCACCTCCCGGGACACCCTAGGAGATACGCAGTATTTT
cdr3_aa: CATSRDTLGDTQYF

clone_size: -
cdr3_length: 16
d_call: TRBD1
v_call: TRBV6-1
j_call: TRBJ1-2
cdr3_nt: TGTGCCAGCAGTGAAAGTCCCGGGACAGGGGGCTATGGCTACACCTTC
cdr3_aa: CASSESPGTGGYGYTF

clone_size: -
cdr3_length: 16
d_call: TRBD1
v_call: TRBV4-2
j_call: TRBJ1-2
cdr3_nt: TGTGCCAGCAGCCAACCCCTGGGGGGACAGGGGAATGGCTACACCTTC
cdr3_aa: CASSQPLGGQGNGYTF

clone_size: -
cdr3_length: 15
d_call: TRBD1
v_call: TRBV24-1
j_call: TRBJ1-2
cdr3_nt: TGTGCCACCAGTGATCCGACGACAGGGGGCTATGGCTACACCTTC
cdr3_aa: CATSDPTTGGYGYTF

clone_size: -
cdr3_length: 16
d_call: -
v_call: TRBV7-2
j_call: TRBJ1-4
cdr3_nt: TGTGCCAGCAGCGCGCGGCCCCTAGCAGTCTATGAAAAACTGTTTTTT
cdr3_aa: CASSARPLAVYEKLFF

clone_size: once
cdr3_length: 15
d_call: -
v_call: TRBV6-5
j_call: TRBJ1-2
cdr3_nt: TGTGCCAGCAGTTCGGGAGGGGGGGATAACTATGGCTACACCTTC
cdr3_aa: CASSSGGGDNYGYTF

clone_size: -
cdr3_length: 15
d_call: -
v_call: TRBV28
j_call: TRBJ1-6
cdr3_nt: TGTGCCAGCACCCCAAGTCGGGGTGGGAATTCACCCCTCCACTTT
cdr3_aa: CASTPSRGGNSPLHF

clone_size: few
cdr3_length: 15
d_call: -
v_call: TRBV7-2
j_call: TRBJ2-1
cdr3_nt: TGTGCCAGCAGCTTCCAAAGGACGGCGGGAAATGAGCAGTTCTTC
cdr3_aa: CASSFQRTAGNEQFF

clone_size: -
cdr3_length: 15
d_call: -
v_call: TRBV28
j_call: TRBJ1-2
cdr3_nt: TGTGCCAGCAGTTACTCAGGGGTTGGCAACTATGGCTACACCTTC
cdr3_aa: CASSYSGVGNYGYTF

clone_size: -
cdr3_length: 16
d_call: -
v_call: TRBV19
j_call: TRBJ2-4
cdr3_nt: TGTGCCAGTAGTACCATTCAGAGGCTAACCAAAAACATTCAGTACTTC
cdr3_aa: CASSTIQRLTKNIQYF

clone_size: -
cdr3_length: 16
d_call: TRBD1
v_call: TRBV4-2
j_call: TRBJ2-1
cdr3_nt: TGTGCCAGCAGCCGGACCCAGGGGGAGTCCTACAATGAGCAGTTCTTC
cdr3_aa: CASSRTQGESYNEQFF

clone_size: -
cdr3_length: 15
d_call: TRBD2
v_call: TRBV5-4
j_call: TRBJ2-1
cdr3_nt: TGTGCCAGCAGCTTAGCGGGAGGCACGTACAATGAGCAGTTCTTC
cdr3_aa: CASSLAGGTYNEQFF

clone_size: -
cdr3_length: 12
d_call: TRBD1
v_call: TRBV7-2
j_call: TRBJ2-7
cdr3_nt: TGTGCCAGCACCAAACAGGGGCGGGAGCAGTACTTC
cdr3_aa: CASTKQGREQYF

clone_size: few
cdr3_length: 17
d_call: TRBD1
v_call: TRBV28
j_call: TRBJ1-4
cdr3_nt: TGTGCCAGCAGTCCTGAGTCATTGCAGGGGGCGGTTGAAAAACTGTTTTTT
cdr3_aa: CASSPESLQGAVEKLFF

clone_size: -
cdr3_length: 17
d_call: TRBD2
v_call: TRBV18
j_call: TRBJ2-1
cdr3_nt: TGTGCCAGCTCACCACCGGGACTAGCGGAGTCCTACAATGAGCAGTTCTTC
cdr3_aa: CASSPPGLAESYNEQFF

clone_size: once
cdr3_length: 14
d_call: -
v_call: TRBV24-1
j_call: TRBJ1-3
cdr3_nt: TGTGCCACCAGTGACGCCGCTACTGGAAACACCATATATTTT
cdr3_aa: CATSDAATGNTIYF

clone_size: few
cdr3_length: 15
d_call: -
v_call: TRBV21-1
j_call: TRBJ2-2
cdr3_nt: TGTGCCAGCAGCAACCGACAGACGAACACCGGGGAGCTGTTTTTT
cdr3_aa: CASSNRQTNTGELFF

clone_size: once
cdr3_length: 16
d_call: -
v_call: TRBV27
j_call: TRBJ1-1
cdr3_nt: TGTGCCAGCAGACCGAGACAGCCGTTTTTGAACACTGAAGCTTTCTTT
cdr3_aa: CASRPRQPFLNTEAFF

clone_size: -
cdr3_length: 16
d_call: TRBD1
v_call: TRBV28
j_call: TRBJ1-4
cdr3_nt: TGTGCCAGCAGTTTCCAGGGGGCACCCTATAATGAAAAACTGTTTTTT
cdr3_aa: CASSFQGAPYNEKLFF

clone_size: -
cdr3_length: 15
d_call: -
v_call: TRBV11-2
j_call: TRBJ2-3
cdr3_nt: TGTGCCAGCAGCTTAGATGGGGGCGGGAGAGGTACGCAGTATTTT
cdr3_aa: CASSLDGGGRGTQYF

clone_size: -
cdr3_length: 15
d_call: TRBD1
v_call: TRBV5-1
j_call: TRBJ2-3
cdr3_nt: TGCGCCAGCAGCCCTGGACAGGGTGGGACAGATACGCAGTATTTT
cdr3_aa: CASSPGQGGTDTQYF

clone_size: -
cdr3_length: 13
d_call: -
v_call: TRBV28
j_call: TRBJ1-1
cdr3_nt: TGTGCCAGCAGAGTTACAGGTAACACTGAAGCTTTCTTT
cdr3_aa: CASRVTGNTEAFF

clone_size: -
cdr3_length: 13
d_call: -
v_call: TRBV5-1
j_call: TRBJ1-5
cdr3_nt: TGCGCCAGCAGCTTTTCTTCTGATCAGCCCCAGCATTTT
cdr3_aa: CASSFSSDQPQHF

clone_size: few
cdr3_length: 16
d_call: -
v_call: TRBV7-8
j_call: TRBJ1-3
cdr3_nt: TGTGCCAGCAGCTTAATGGGCAGGGCGTCTGGAAACACCATATATTTT
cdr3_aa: CASSLMGRASGNTIYF

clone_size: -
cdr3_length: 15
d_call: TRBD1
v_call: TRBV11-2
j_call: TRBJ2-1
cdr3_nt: TGTGCCAGCAGGAATCGAAGGACAGGGATATATGAGCAGTTCTTC
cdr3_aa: CASRNRRTGIYEQFF

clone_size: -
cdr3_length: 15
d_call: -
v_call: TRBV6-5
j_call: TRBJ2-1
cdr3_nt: TGTGCCAGCAGCCGGCCGGTGGCGGGGACGAATGAGCAGTTCTTC
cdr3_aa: CASSRPVAGTNEQFF

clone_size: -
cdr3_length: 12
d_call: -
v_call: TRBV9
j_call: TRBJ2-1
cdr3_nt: TGTGCCAGCATCTTTTTGCGGTCTGAGCAGTTCTTC
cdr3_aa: CASIFLRSEQFF

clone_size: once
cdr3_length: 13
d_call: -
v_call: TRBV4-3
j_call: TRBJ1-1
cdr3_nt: TGCGCCAGCAGCCAAGATCTCGGGAGGGAAGCTTTCTTT
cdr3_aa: CASSQDLGREAFF

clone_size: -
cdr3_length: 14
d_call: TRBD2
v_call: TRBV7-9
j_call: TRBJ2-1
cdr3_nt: TGTGCCAGCAGCTCCTCGAGCGGGAGCGATGAGCAGTTCTTC
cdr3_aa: CASSSSSGSDEQFF

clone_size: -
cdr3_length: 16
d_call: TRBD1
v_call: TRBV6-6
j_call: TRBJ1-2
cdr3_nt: TGTGCCAGCAATTCCCCGCTGGACAGGCCTAACTATGGCTACACCTTC
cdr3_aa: CASNSPLDRPNYGYTF

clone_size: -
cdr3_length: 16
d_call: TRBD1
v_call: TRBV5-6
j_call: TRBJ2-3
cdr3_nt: TGTGCCAGCAGCAAAGACAGGGATCCTAGCACAGATACGCAGTATTTT
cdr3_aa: CASSKDRDPSTDTQYF

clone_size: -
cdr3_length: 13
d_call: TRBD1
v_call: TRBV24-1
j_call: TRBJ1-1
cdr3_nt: TGTGCCACCAGGCAGGGGGCAGGGACTGAAGCTTTCTTT
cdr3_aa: CATRQGAGTEAFF

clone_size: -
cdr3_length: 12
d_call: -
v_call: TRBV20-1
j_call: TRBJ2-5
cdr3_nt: TGCAGTGCTAGTCGGGGACAAGAGACCCAGTACTTC
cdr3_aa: CSASRGQETQYF